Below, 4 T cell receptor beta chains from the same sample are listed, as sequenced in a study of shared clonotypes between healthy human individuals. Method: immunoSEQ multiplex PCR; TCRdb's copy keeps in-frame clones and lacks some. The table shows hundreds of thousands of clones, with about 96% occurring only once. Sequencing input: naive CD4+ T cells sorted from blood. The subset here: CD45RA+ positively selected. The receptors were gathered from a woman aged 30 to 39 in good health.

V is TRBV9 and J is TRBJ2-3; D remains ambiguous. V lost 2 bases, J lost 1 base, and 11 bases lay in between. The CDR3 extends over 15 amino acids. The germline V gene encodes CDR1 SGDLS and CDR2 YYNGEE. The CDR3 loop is CASSVPGAGTDTQYF. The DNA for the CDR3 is TGTGCCAGCAGCGTTCCTGGAGCCGGCACAGATACGCAGTATTTT.

DNA for the CDR3: TGTGCCAGCAGGGGGCAGAGCTCCTACGAGCAGTACTTC. It translates to CASRGQSSYEQYF. This chain connects TRBV25-1 to TRBJ2-7, with a possible D match to TRBD1 (5 bases). Germline values: CDR1 MGHDK, CDR2 SYGVNS. Trimming removed 6 bases from V and 0 bases from J, with 9 bases in between. CDR3 length equals 13 residues.

This CDR3 is CASLQGGDRATSHYSYEQYF. In DNA, the CDR3 is TGCGCCAGCCTACAAGGGGGAGACAGAGCTACATCCCATTACTCCTACGAGCAGTACTTC. The chain uses TRBV23-1 and TRBJ2-7; D perhaps matches TRBD1 (6 bases). TRBV23-1 carries the ORF label, with uncertain function. The CDR3 sequence is 20 residues long. V lost 8 bases to trimming and J lost 0 bases, with 32 bases between them.

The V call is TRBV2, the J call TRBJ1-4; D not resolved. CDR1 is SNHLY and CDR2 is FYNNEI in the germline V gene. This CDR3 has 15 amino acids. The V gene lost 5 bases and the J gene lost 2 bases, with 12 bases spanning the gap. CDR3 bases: TGTGCCAGCAGTCTCGAAGGGCACACTAATGAAAAACTGTTTTTT. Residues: CASSLEGHTNEKLFF.